This passage covers 27 T cell receptor beta chains from one sample sequenced in a study of T cells and Merkel cell carcinoma outcomes. TCRdb keeps only in-frame clones here, not all; method: immunoSEQ multiplex PCR. The sample records 2,500 to 3,500 clones, about 80% being singletons. Sequenced sample: tumor tissue from Merkel cell carcinoma. Source of these receptors: a human donor with Merkel cell carcinoma.

The genes are TRBV5-4 and TRBJ1-1; no clear D. Per germline, CDR1 SGHNT and CDR2 YYREEE (reference sequence). V shed 1 base and J shed 1 base, with 8 bases lying between them. This CDR3 comprises 14 residues. The CDR3 DNA follows: TGTGCCAGCAGCTTGTCCATCGGGAACACTGAAGCTTTCTTT. It encodes CASSLSIGNTEAFF.

CDR3 DNA sequence: TGTGCCAGTAGTATCTTCCAGGGGGCGACGACTAATGAAAAACTGTTTTTT. This translates into CASSIFQGATTNEKLFF. The chain uses TRBV19 and TRBJ1-4; TRBD1 aligns across 8 bases. Germline loops: CDR1 LNHDA, CDR2 SQIVND (reference sequence). CDR3 length equals 17 residues. Unmatched junction bases numbered 8, after V lost 3 bases and J lost 2 bases.

The V call is TRBV5-4, the J call TRBJ1-1; TRBD1 matches at 7 bases. Germline CDR1 and CDR2: SGHNT and YYREEE (reference sequence). Germline trimming cut 4 bases from V and 8 bases from J; bases unmatched to any gene: 14. This CDR3 comprises 15 residues. The CDR3 is CASSPRTGVGNEAFF. The CDR3 DNA reads TGTGCCAGCAGCCCACGGACAGGCGTGGGAAACGAAGCTTTCTTT.

The chain is built from TRBV7-9 and TRBJ1-2; 7 positions agree with TRBD1. V trimming: 4 bases; J trimming: 5 bases; junction bases outside the gene matches: 10. Per the germline V gene, CDR1 is SEHNR and CDR2 is FQNEAQ (reference sequence). This CDR3 comprises 15 residues. The chain's CDR3 is CASSYPGTVTYGYTF. The DNA of the CDR3 is TGTGCCAGCAGCTACCCCGGGACAGTTACTTATGGCTACACCTTC.

This clone was seen just once. The chain carries TRBV7-8 and TRBJ1-2; 7 positions agree with TRBD1. V dropped 5 bases and J dropped 8; count of bases not matched to a gene: 14. Germline CDR1 reads SGHVS; CDR2 reads FQNEAQ. The CDR3 loop spans 15 amino acids. In DNA, the CDR3 is TGTGCCAGCAGCGTAGGCCCGGGGCAGGGGGGCGGCTACACCTTC. Protein product: CASSVGPGQGGGYTF.

This clone was seen a handful of times. The chain employs TRBV19 and TRBJ1-5, with D hard to call. Germline assignment: CDR1 LNHDA and CDR2 SQIVND (reference sequence). The CDR3 totals 14 residues. V was trimmed by 9 bases and J by 0 bases, leaving 12 bases between them. This CDR3 is CASQTGNSNQPQHF. CDR3 in DNA: TGTGCCAGCCAGACGGGGAATAGCAATCAGCCCCAGCATTTT.

Worth noting for this clone: The junction differs from germline at one of its ends, possibly a read error. The rearrangement uses TRBV5-6 and TRBJ1-6, with TRBD1 matching over 9 bases. This CDR3 has 15 amino acids. Per the germline V gene, CDR1 is SGHDT and CDR2 is YYEEEE. The CDR3 DNA is TGTGCCAGCAGCTGGACAACAGGGGGCGAATCACCCTTCCACTTT. Translation gives CASSWTTGGESPFHF. The full variable domain, rest sourced from reference TRBV5-6 and TRBJ1-6, is DAGVTQSPTHLIKTRGQQVTLRCSPKSGHDTVSWYQQALGQGPQFIFQYYEEEERQRGNFPDRFSGHQFPNYSSELNVNALLLGDSALYLCASSWTTGGESPFHFGNGTRLTVT.

This sequence joins TRBV30 and TRBJ1-2; TRBD1 matches 10 bases. The CDR3 runs 14 residues. V trimming: 3 bases; J trimming: 1 base; junction bases outside the gene matches: 2. Germline V lookup: CDR1 GTSNPN, CDR2 SVGIG (reference sequence). As DNA, the CDR3 is TGTGCCTGGAGGGACAGGGGGGATAACTATGGCTACACCTTC. It is translated as CAWRDRGDNYGYTF.

The chain has TRBV5-1 and TRBJ1-6, with 7 bases identical to TRBD1. The CDR3 runs to 18 residues. Germline-derived CDR1 and CDR2 are SGHRS and YFSETQ. The junction had 8 bases not matched to a gene; V was cut back by 0 bases and J by 2 bases. CDR3 loop: CASSLGDRALTYNSPLHF. Here the CDR3 DNA reads TGCGCCAGCAGCTTGGGGGACAGAGCCCTCACCTATAATTCACCCCTCCACTTT.

The genes are TRBV28 and TRBJ1-5; weak D call: TRBD1 (6 bases). This CDR3 has 16 residues. V was cut by 3 bases and J by 9 bases, with 21 bases left in between. Germline V gives CDR1 MDHEN, CDR2 SYDVKM. The CDR3 nucleotides read TGTGCCAGCAGTTTTGGCGGGTTCCCTCAACAGGGGCCCCAGCATTTT. Amino acid sequence: CASSFGGFPQQGPQHF.

V gene TRBV25-1 combines with J gene TRBJ1-1, with a tentative D call TRBD1 (6 bases). In germline, CDR1 is MGHDK, CDR2 SYGVNS. The V end lost 6 bases, the J end lost 1 base, and 9 bases lay between the germline ends. The CDR3 is made up of 13 amino acids. Here the CDR3 reads CASSRGGNTEAFF. The CDR3 DNA is TGTGCCAGCAGCAGGGGAGGGAACACTGAAGCTTTCTTT.

The gene calls are TRBV7-9 and TRBJ1-1, with D uncertain. Trimming cost V 4 bases and J 2 bases, with 23 bases left between them. Germline assignment: CDR1 SEHNR and CDR2 FQNEAQ (reference sequence). The CDR3 extends over 18 amino acids. Here the CDR3 DNA reads TGTGCCAGCAGCTCATCCCTCCCGGCAGGCTCAATCAACACTGAAGCTTTCTTT. Its protein product is CASSSSLPAGSINTEAFF.

The chain uses TRBV2 and TRBJ1-1; TRBD1 matches at 10 bases. CDR3 length: 15 amino acids. J gave up 4 bases and V 9 bases, and 11 bases lay outside the gene matches. The germline gives CDR1 SNHLY, CDR2 FYNNEI. The CDR3 sequence: CASMARTGGRTEAFF. CDR3 DNA: TGTGCCAGTATGGCGAGGACAGGGGGTCGCACTGAAGCTTTCTTT. The full variable domain, its missing parts supplied by reference TRBV2 and TRBJ1-1, is EPEVTQTPSHQVTQMGQEVILRCVPISNHLYFYWYRQILGQKVEFLVSFYNNEISEKSEIFDDQFSVERPDGSNFTLKIRSTKLEDSAMYFCASMARTGGRTEAFFGQGTRLTVV.

The chain combines TRBV7-8 with TRBJ1-6; 7 positions match TRBD1. J was trimmed by 3 bases and V by 0 bases; bases with no gene match: 2. Germline CDR1 is SGHVS and CDR2 is FQNEAQ. CDR3 length: 16 residues. CDR3 residues: CASSLATGNYNSPLHF. The CDR3 nucleotides are TGTGCCAGCAGCTTAGCGACAGGGAACTATAATTCACCCCTCCACTTT.

The chain links TRBV16 to TRBJ2-5; TRBD2 matches 13 bases. Unmatched junction bases numbered 24, after V lost 5 bases and J lost 3 bases. The V gene's germline CDR1 is KGHSY and CDR2 FQNENV. CDR3 size: 22 residues. Here the CDR3 DNA reads TGTGCCAGCAGCAGCGGACTAGCGGGGGTCCCTTTTATCGACAGAATGAAAGAGACCCAGTACTTC. Translation: CASSSGLAGVPFIDRMKETQYF.

This clone was seen only once. The V gene is TRBV14, the J gene TRBJ1-6; D call uncertain. The CDR3 contains 14 residues. The V gene's germline CDR1 is SGHDN and CDR2 FVKESK. V lost 5 bases to trimming and J lost 7 bases, with 12 bases between them. The CDR3 bases are TGTGCCAGCAGCAACCAAATATGGAATTCACCCCTCCACTTT. Protein product: CASSNQIWNSPLHF.

The rearrangement uses TRBV29-1 and TRBJ1-1; D gene unclear. The CDR3 extends over 12 amino acids. The germline CDR1 and CDR2 sequences are SQVTM and ANQGSEA. V gave up 0 bases and J gave up 11 bases, with 13 bases separating them. The CDR3 sequence: CSVEDSGIGAFF. The CDR3 DNA is TGCAGCGTTGAAGACAGTGGAATTGGGGCTTTCTTT. The whole variable domain, remainder taken from reference TRBV29-1 and TRBJ1-1, is SAVISQKPSRDICQRGTSLTIQCQVDSQVTMMFWYRQQPGQSLTLIATANQGSEATYESGFVIDKFPISRPNLTFSTLTVSNMSPEDSSIYLCSVEDSGIGAFFGQGTRLTVV.

V and J are TRBV11-3 and TRBJ1-1; D might be TRBD1 (6 bases). V was clipped by 4 bases and J by 0 bases, with 9 bases between them. This CDR3 spans 14 amino acids. In germline, CDR1 is SGHNT, CDR2 YENEEA. For the CDR3, the DNA is TGTGCCAGCAGCTCGGACAGCATGAACACTGAAGCTTTCTTT. It yields the protein CASSSDSMNTEAFF. Combining the CDR3 with reference TRBV11-3 and TRBJ1-1 gives the whole variable domain EAGVVQSPRYKIIEKKQPVAFWCNPISGHNTLYWYLQNLGQGPELLIRYENEEAVDDSQLPKDRFSAERLKGVDSTLKIQPAELGDSAVYLCASSSDSMNTEAFFGQGTRLTVV.

The V call is TRBV7-9, the J call TRBJ2-7; D is unclear. The length of the CDR3 is 14 residues. V lost 5 bases, J lost 3 bases, and 14 bases lay in between. Germline assignment: CDR1 SEHNR and CDR2 FQNEAQ (reference sequence). CDR3 bases: TGTGCCAGCAGCCCCATCTCACAAGACTACGAGCAGTACTTC. Encoded protein: CASSPISQDYEQYF.

The genes are TRBV2 and TRBJ1-2, with TRBD1 matching over 7 bases. Germline-derived CDR1 and CDR2 are SNHLY and FYNNEI. V trimming: 9 bases; J trimming: 8 bases; junction bases outside the gene matches: 9. The CDR3 totals 12 residues. The CDR3 region has the DNA TGTGCCAGGGAAACAGGGGCGGGGGGCTACACCTTC. It translates to CARETGAGGYTF.

The rearrangement joins TRBV7-9 to TRBJ2-5; maybe TRBD2 (6 bases). This CDR3 comprises 14 residues. Germline CDR1 is SEHNR and CDR2 is FQNEAQ (reference sequence). V lost 5 bases and J 4 bases, leaving 14 bases between the germline ends. CDR3 nucleotides: TGTGCCAGCAGCCCATCCGGGACTTTAGAGACCCAGTACTTC. This gives the protein CASSPSGTLETQYF.

This chain links TRBV6-5 with TRBJ1-4; D gene uncertain. In germline, CDR1 is MNHEY, CDR2 SVGAGI. V dropped 2 bases and J dropped 0 bases, with 10 bases sitting between them. The CDR3 covers 16 residues. CDR3: CASSYTLKTTNEKLFF. The DNA for the CDR3 is TGTGCCAGCAGTTACACTTTGAAGACAACTAATGAAAAACTGTTTTTT.

This clone was detected only once. The chain joins TRBV6-5 to TRBJ1-1; D possibly corresponds to TRBD1 (5 bases). The CDR3 has 12 amino acids. V dropped 4 bases and J dropped 8 bases, with 11 bases sitting between them. CDR1 is MNHEY and CDR2 is SVGAGI in the germline V gene. The CDR3 protein is CASSSGAREAFF. Here the CDR3 DNA reads TGTGCCAGCAGTTCCGGGGCCAGAGAAGCTTTCTTT.

The J gene is TRBJ2-5, the V gene TRBV7-9, with D perhaps matching TRBD2 (6 bases). The CDR3 runs to 17 residues. V was shortened by 3 bases and J by 5 bases, with 22 bases between the two germline ends. CDR1 is SEHNR and CDR2 is FQNEAQ in the germline V gene (reference sequence). CDR3 region: CASSFDYGGASRETQYF. The CDR3, as DNA: TGTGCCAGCAGCTTCGATTACGGAGGGGCTAGTCGGGAGACCCAGTACTTC.

The chain links TRBV11-2 to TRBJ2-1; no reliable D call. There are 15 residues in the CDR3. Trimming took 1 base from V and 4 from J, leaving 11 bases between them. Germline V gives CDR1 SGHAT, CDR2 FQNNGV. This CDR3 is CASSLVPVIYNEQFF. The CDR3 bases are TGTGCCAGCAGCTTAGTCCCGGTTATATACAATGAGCAGTTCTTC.

This sequence joins TRBV5-1 and TRBJ2-2; 9 positions agree with TRBD1. The germline gives CDR1 SGHRS, CDR2 YFSETQ. The CDR3 consists of 15 residues. The V segment lost 2 bases and the J segment 5 bases; nucleotides outside the gene matches: 4. The CDR3 reads CASSFGQGRTGELFF. For the CDR3, the DNA is TGCGCCAGCAGCTTTGGACAGGGGCGAACCGGGGAGCTGTTTTTT.

The genes are TRBV7-2 and TRBJ1-1, with 10 bases aligning to TRBD1. The CDR3 totals 15 residues. Germline loops: CDR1 SGHTA, CDR2 FQGNSA. V lost 5 bases and J lost 8; bases outside the gene matches: 11. In DNA, the CDR3 is TGTGCCAGCAGCCCTCGTGTGGGGGACAGGGGCGAAGCTTTCTTT. Amino acid sequence: CASSPRVGDRGEAFF.